This T cell receptor beta chain was obtained from a study of T cell responses to AZD1222 COVID-19 vaccine. About the research overall: Doses given second, at about 4 or about 12 weeks, were pooled. General study results and limits: Donors in the cohort were predominantly white British and more often female, and clonal diversity was possibly underestimated. Samples come after the peak T cell response, not at day 14. Nearly half of spike-specific TCRs reportedly target unmutated variant regions.

The CDR3 extends over 14 amino acids. V lost 0 bases to trimming and J lost 0 bases, with 4 bases between them. The repertoire was sequenced with immunoSEQ multiplex PCR; TCRdb's copy has only in-frame clones and lacks some. This table holds around 110,000 clones, 85% to 95% found once. This clone was seen once. Its antigen remains unidentified. This sample comprised peripheral blood, obtained on day 0 of AZD1222 vaccination. This TCR was sampled from an adult in good health. V gene TRBV5-3 combines with J gene TRBJ1-3; unclear D gene. TRBV5-3 is annotated as an ORF whose role is uncertain. CDR3 amino acids: CARSLVRSGNTIYF. Here the CDR3 DNA reads TGTGCCAGAAGCTTGGTGCGCTCTGGAAACACCATATATTTT.